Below, one T cell receptor beta chain is given with its context. Its antigen remains unidentified. This may be a read error, as it is one base from a much larger clone. Other nucleotide sequences in the sample specify the same CDR3. The data derive from a study of shared clonotypes between healthy human individuals. TCRdb keeps only in-frame clones here, not all; method: immunoSEQ multiplex PCR. The sample has roughly 680,000 clones, around 70% seen once. The CDR3 extends over 11 amino acids. Germline V gene lookup returns CDR1 MDHEN and CDR2 SYDVKM. Deletions cut 4 bases from V and 4 bases from J, with 5 bases between. Notes on the study in general: Naive CD4 clonotypes overlapped across a handful of donors at approximately 4.5%. The sampled material consisted only of blood, and tissue repertoires are likely to differ.

This clonotype was sampled from a woman aged 25 to 39 in good health. The chain is built from TRBV28 and TRBJ2-7; D gene ambiguous. Sequencing used memory CD4+ T cells sorted from blood. Subset meaning: CD45RA-negative fraction. In nucleotides, the CDR3 is TGTGCCAGCAGTTCAAGGTACGAGCAGTACTTC. It translates to CASSSRYEQYF.